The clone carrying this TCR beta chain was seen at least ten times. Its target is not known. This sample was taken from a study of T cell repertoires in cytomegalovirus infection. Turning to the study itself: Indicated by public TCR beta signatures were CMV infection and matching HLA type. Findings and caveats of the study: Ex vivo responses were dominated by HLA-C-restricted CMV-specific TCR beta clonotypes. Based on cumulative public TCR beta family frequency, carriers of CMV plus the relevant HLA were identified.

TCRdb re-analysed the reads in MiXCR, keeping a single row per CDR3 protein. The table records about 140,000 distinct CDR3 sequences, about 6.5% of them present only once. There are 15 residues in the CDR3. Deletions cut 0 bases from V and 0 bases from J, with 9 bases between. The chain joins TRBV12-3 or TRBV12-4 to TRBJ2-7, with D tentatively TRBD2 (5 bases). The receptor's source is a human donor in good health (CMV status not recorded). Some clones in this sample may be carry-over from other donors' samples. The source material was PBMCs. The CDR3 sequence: CASSLAGEGSYEQYF. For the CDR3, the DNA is TGTGCCAGCAGTTTAGCAGGCGAGGGCTCCTACGAGCAGTACTTC.